This paragraph covers one T cell receptor (beta chain) sequence. Its antigen is undetermined. These data belong to a study of shared clonotypes between healthy human individuals. The study, taken as a whole, reports: It was only blood that was sampled, and tissue repertoires likely differ. Researchers found naive subsets generally carried larger estimated richness than memory subsets. Generation of non-shared clonotypes was less probable than generation of clonotypes shared by all four donors.

Germline V gene data show CDR1 as MNHEY and CDR2 as SMNVEV (reference sequence). V trimming: 6 bases; J trimming: 9 bases; junction bases outside the gene matches: 9. The CDR3 contains 14 residues. Profiled with immunoSEQ multiplex PCR; TCRdb holds only in-frame clones, not every one. The sample lists more than 2 million clones, approximately 92% occurring once. CD8 cells regarded as naive lacked CD45RO, were positively chosen for CCR7, and omitted terminally differentiated effector memory CD45RA+ cells. Every contributor of samples was a Caucasian grown-up residing in Nashville, Tennessee. The clonotype comes from a man aged 18 to 30 in good health. Some clones in this sample may be carry-over from other donors' samples. The chain uses TRBV27 and TRBJ2-2, with TRBD1 matching over 8 bases. Sample: naive CD8+ T cells from PBMCs. CDR3 sequence: CASSPRTGHRELFF. CDR3 coding DNA: TGTGCCAGCAGCCCGCGGACAGGGCACCGGGAGCTGTTTTTT.